These 15 T cell receptor beta chains share one sample of origin, sequenced in a study of tissue T cells after allogeneic stem cell transplantation. The method was immunoSEQ multiplex PCR; TCRdb's version includes in-frame clones alone and lacks a portion of them. The table includes roughly 2,800 clones, under 80% detected once. Adult allogeneic hematopoietic cell transplant recipients with steroid-refractory graft-versus-host disease were prospectively enrolled for research autopsy. The starting material was ascending colon tissue, obtained at autopsy. The receptors originated from a male patient of 60 years or more with steroid-refractory graft-versus-host disease after an allogeneic stem cell transplant. The T cells may come from the graft donor.

By its share, this clone is medium-sized. CDR3 sequence (DNA): TGTGCCAGCAGTGCCGGGACTAGCTCGACAGATACGCAGTATTTT. This sequence encodes CASSAGTSSTDTQYF. The chain links TRBV2 to TRBJ2-3; 9 bases match TRBD2. CDR3 length: 15 residues. The ends lost 4 bases at V and 3 bases at J; junction bases unmatched: 5. Looked up from germline, CDR1 is SNHLY and CDR2 is FYNNEI.

V usage is TRBV6-6 and J usage is TRBJ1-6, with 9 bases that match TRBD1. The germline V gene has CDR1 MNHNY and CDR2 SVGAGI (reference sequence). V lost 6 bases and J lost 7; bases outside the gene matches: 7. The CDR3 covers 15 residues. The CDR3 DNA sequence: TGTGCCAGCAGCTCGTCCGGGACAGGGAATTCACCCCTCCACTTT. Translation gives CASSSSGTGNSPLHF.

The genes are TRBV5-1 and TRBJ1-5, with a weak D call TRBD1 (6 bases). The CDR3 length is 15 residues. From germline, CDR1 is SGHRS and CDR2 YFSETQ. Trimming pared 1 base from V and 3 bases from J, leaving 11 bases between. The CDR3 region has the DNA TGCGCCAGCAGCTTGACAGGGAACTCCAATCAGCCCCAGCATTTT. This encodes CASSLTGNSNQPQHF. The whole variable domain, remainder taken from reference TRBV5-1 and TRBJ1-5, is KAGVTQTPRYLIKTRGQQVTLSCSPISGHRSVSWYQQTPGQGLQFLFEYFSETQRNKGNFPGRFSGRQFSNSRSEMNVSTLELGDSALYLCASSLTGNSNQPQHFGDGTRLSIL.

The chain recombines TRBV7-3 with TRBJ1-1; D gene ambiguous. Germline V gene data show CDR1 as SGHTA and CDR2 as FQGTGA. The germline V and J ends were trimmed by 5 bases and 5 bases, with 12 bases remaining between them. The CDR3 loop spans 13 amino acids. CDR3 in amino acids: CASSPLLGTEAFF. The CDR3 nucleotides are TGTGCCAGCAGCCCACTTCTTGGTACTGAAGCTTTCTTT.

The gene calls are TRBV19 and TRBJ2-3; no definite D call. CDR3 length: 14 residues. Germline V gene data show CDR1 as LNHDA and CDR2 as SQIVND (reference sequence). V lost 5 bases and J 0 bases, leaving 9 bases between the germline ends. The CDR3 region has the DNA TGTGCCAGTAGTTCGACAACTAGCACAGATACGCAGTATTTT. Translation: CASSSTTSTDTQYF.

The CDR3 protein is CASGLQETQYF. CDR3 DNA sequence: TGTGCCAGCGGACTACAAGAGACCCAGTACTTC. This chain links TRBV7-9 with TRBJ2-5, with D perhaps TRBD2 (6 bases). V lost 8 bases, J lost 2 bases, and 6 bases lay in between. The germline V gene has CDR1 SEHNR and CDR2 FQNEAQ (reference sequence). The CDR3 covers 11 residues.

Comments on this clone: This may be a read error: a much more frequent sequence differs by one nucleotide. This chain joins TRBV5-6 and TRBJ2-5; TRBD2 agrees at 8 bases. The CDR3 runs 15 residues. Trimming took 10 bases from V and 4 from J; bases not matched to a gene: 15. CDR1 is SGHDT, CDR2 YYEEEE, per germline. CDR3 in amino acids: CARRWGAGGGETQYF. The CDR3 coding sequence is TGTGCCCGCCGCTGGGGGGCCGGGGGGGGAGAGACCCAGTACTTC.

This clone was observed a single time. The rearrangement uses TRBV11-2 and TRBJ2-5, with D maybe TRBD1 (6 bases). Trimming stripped 4 bases from V and 6 bases from J, with 9 bases between. There are 12 residues in the CDR3. In germline, CDR1 is SGHAT, CDR2 FQNNGV. The DNA for the CDR3 is TGTGCCAGCAGCTCCCAGGGGCAGACCCAGTACTTC. It yields the protein CASSSQGQTQYF.

The genes are TRBV6-5 and TRBJ2-1, with 13 bases identical to TRBD2. The V gene's germline CDR1 is MNHEY and CDR2 SVGAGI. After removal of 4 bases from V and 7 bases from J, the junction contained 7 bases not matched to a gene. The CDR3 runs to 16 residues. The CDR3 sequence: CASSFKLAGGLNEQFF. The CDR3 DNA is TGTGCCAGCAGTTTCAAACTAGCGGGGGGGCTAAATGAGCAGTTCTTC.

This sequence joins TRBV12-3 or TRBV12-4 and TRBJ1-2; D possibly corresponds to TRBD1 (6 bases). CDR3 length: 13 residues. The V end lost 3 bases, the J end lost 8 bases, and 13 bases lay between the germline ends. In DNA form, the CDR3 reads TGTGCCAGCAGTTTCAGCAGGGGAGAGGGCTACACCTTC. Encoded protein: CASSFSRGEGYTF.

This clone is deemed medium-sized. This chain links TRBV3-1 (or the pseudogene TRBV3-2) with TRBJ2-3; no reliable D call. Germline CDR1 LGHDT, CDR2 YNNKEL (reference sequence). V was pared by 1 base and J by 6 bases, with 11 bases between. The CDR3 has 14 residues. CDR3 residues: CASSQGRPADTQYF. As DNA, the CDR3 is TGTGCCAGCAGCCAAGGCAGGCCGGCGGATACGCAGTATTTT.

The rearrangement links TRBV4-2 to TRBJ2-7; 12 bases fit TRBD2. Germline CDR1 and CDR2: LGHNA and YNFKEQ. CDR3 length: 16 amino acids. With V trimmed by 1 base and J by 5 bases, 6 bases remained unmatched. The CDR3 sequence is CASSQAASGGADEQYF. The CDR3 DNA reads as TGTGCCAGCAGCCAAGCGGCTAGCGGGGGGGCCGACGAGCAGTACTTC.

V and J are TRBV6-5 and TRBJ1-2; TRBD1 matches at 7 bases. CDR1 is MNHEY, CDR2 SVGAGI, per germline. With 4 bases clipped from V and 3 bases from J, the junction kept 5 bases outside the gene matches. The CDR3 is 14 amino acids. The CDR3 protein is CASSSGQRYYGYTF. CDR3 nucleotide sequence: TGTGCCAGCAGTTCGGGACAGCGATACTATGGCTACACCTTC.

This clone has just a few counts. The rearrangement joins TRBV5-1 to TRBJ2-2; TRBD1 agrees at 9 bases. After removal of 3 bases from V and 1 base from J, the junction contained 1 base not matched to a gene. The CDR3 contains 15 residues. Germline V gene data show CDR1 as SGHRS and CDR2 as YFSETQ. The CDR3 DNA reads as TGCGCCAGCAGCTCGGGACAGGGGAACACCGGGGAGCTGTTTTTT. It encodes CASSSGQGNTGELFF.

The V and J genes are TRBV5-1 and TRBJ2-2; a possible D gene is TRBD1 (5 bases). With 0 bases removed from V and 4 bases from J, the gap between germline ends came to 13 bases. Germline-derived CDR1 and CDR2 are SGHRS and YFSETQ. The CDR3 sequence is 16 residues long. The CDR3 DNA is TGCGCCAGCAGCTTGGTTGCAGGGTCGTCCACCGGGGAGCTGTTTTTT. Its translation is CASSLVAGSSTGELFF.